This T cell receptor beta chain was recorded in a study of vaccination and CD4 T cells after COVID-19 (dated by TCRdb to 2021 to 2024). Study-wide context: SARS-CoV-2 positivity had been established in the convalescent patients by nasal swab PCR, and mild disease was recorded in some 10 of these patients and severe disease in one. Two doses of either the Pfizer-BioNTech BNT162b2 vaccine (n=8) or the Moderna mRNA-1273 vaccine (n=2) were administered to participants. As controls, cultures received a CEFX viral epitope pool (the positive control), an HIV-1 Nef peptide pool (the negative control), or no peptide at all. Six males and four females were included in the convalescent cohort, with two Hispanic individuals, seven Caucasians, two Asians and one multiracial person represented. The spike-specific CD4+ TCR repertoire was compared before and after mRNA vaccination in fewer than eleven COVID-19 convalescent patients and a few infection-naive healthy vaccine recipients. The cultures were stimulated with overlapping spike peptide pools from SARS-CoV-2 and from the common cold coronaviruses HCoV-NL63, HCoV-OC43 and HCoV-229E. Post-COVID blood samples were collected from convalescent patients a median of around 100 days after diagnosis, with a range of roughly 30 to 161 days. Post-vaccine blood samples were obtained a median of approximately 70 days after the second vaccine dose, with a range of roughly 12 to 250 days.

In light of the paper, this sample's treatment or condition label describes: roughly 11-day PBMC culture with coronavirus spike peptide pools or control peptides (ViraFEST assay). The ViraFEST assay, used in the study, expanded antigen-specific T cells with peptide pools and then identified the expanded clonotypes through TCR sequencing. The convalescent patients' positive SARS-CoV-2 PCR tests were from March to December 2020, which was before the Alpha, Beta and Delta variants emerged in the United States. Each well held millions of PBMCs cultured with roughly 10 ug/ml peptide pools in IMDM containing around 5% human AB serum and around 9 IU/ml IL-2. On days 3 and 7, half of the culture medium was replaced with fresh IL-2-containing medium. After around 10 days of culture, CD4+ T cells were isolated by negative selection with the EasySep CD4+ T cell isolation kit. Ficoll-Paque Plus gradient centrifugation was used to isolate PBMCs from whole blood, and the isolated PBMCs were then either used fresh or cryopreserved at -140C. Culture conditions were generally each tested in triplicate wells.

Preparation of the library involved PCR. DNA from cultured CD4+ T cells underwent TCR sequencing with the Oncomine TCR Beta short-read assay at the Johns Hopkins FTIC core. The QIAamp micro DNA kit was used to extract genomic DNA from the cultured CD4+ T cells. Oncomine TCR Beta libraries from cultured CD4+ T cells were pooled using unique dual indexes and sequenced on an Illumina iSeq 100. Per the source publication's procedure: Non-productive sequences were filtered out, and CDR3s that did not start with C, did not end with F or W, or were shorter than 7 amino acids were discarded. Antigen-specific clonotypes were identified using the MANAFEST web application through comparison of peptide-stimulated wells with reference and other culture wells. Positive clones required FDR below 0.05, an odds ratio above 5, and productive frequency above 0.1% in at least two of three replicate wells. A clonotype counted as cross-reactive if it showed significant expansion both in the SARS-CoV-2 spike wells and in at least one common cold coronavirus spike condition. CDR3 homology was assessed with Levenshtein distances (stringdist) and unrooted phylogenetic trees (ape) in R version 3.6.1. TCRdb took the public reads, trimmed them with fastp at Q25, ran MiXCR for clone calling and kept in-frame beta chains. Each record represents a unique CDR3 protein, reported with the most common genes and DNA among its rows. Here the V and J calls rest on TCRdb's processing, not on the authors' analysis. This sample holds more than 9,000 distinct CDR3 sequences; less than 50% were observed only once. The ten biggest clones cover roughly a quarter of the sample.

The paper as a whole reports these results and caveats: The number of convalescent patients in the study was relatively small, and the study did not examine early timepoints following natural infection. Among the post-vaccine SARS-CoV-2-reactive clones in convalescent patients, a median around 90% showed up only after vaccination, which suggests vaccine-specific priming. The median number of SARS-CoV-2-reactive clonotypes rose from around 21 after infection to 38 after vaccination, but the change was not significant. Of the vaccine-specific clones in convalescent patients, 304 of 307, or nearly all, reacted only to SARS-CoV-2 spike and did not cross-react with common cold coronaviruses.

Inclusive of the bounding cysteine and phenylalanine, the CDR3 is 14 residues long. The entry retains the CDR3 DNA only, 42 bases that are in frame from base 1. V trim: 1 base; J trim: 7 bases; unmatched bases: 3. CDR1 and CDR2, looked up from the germline V gene (reference sequence), are LNHNV and YYDKDF. Regarding this clonotype: The antigen this receptor binds is unknown. No clone much larger than this one lies a single base away; base qualities are absent.

This receptor chain uses TRBV15 and TRBJ1-4; 7 middle bases align to TRBD1. Material: cultured CD4+ T cells from blood. This TCR was recovered from a human donor with COVID-19. The nucleotide sequence reads as follows: TGTGCCACCAGCAGAGGACAGGGCGGTGAAAAACTGTTTTTT. This sequence encodes CATSRGQGGEKLFF. When the CDR3 is completed using the reference TRBV15 and TRBJ1-4 genes on either side, the full variable domain is DAMVIQNPRYQVTQFGKPVTLSCSQTLNHNVMYWYQQKSSQAPKLLFHYYDKDFNNEADTPDNFQSRRPNTSFCFLDIRSPGLGDTAMYLCATSRGQGGEKLFFGSGTQLSVL.